This TCR beta chain was observed in a study of T cell repertoires in cytomegalovirus infection. The overall study: Both a matching HLA type and CMV infection were indicated by public TCR beta signatures.

Regarding the study as a whole: Accumulated public TCR beta family frequency recognized individuals carrying CMV together with the relevant HLA. CMV-specific HLA-C-restricted TCR beta clonotypes dominated the ex vivo response.

Losses at the gene ends were 4 bases for V and 6 bases for J; bases not matched to a gene: 7. The germline V gene encodes CDR1 SGHDT and CDR2 YYEEEE. The CDR3 totals 13 residues. A few counts support this clonotype. What it binds is unknown. TCRdb reanalysed the reads using MiXCR and keeps one entry per CDR3 protein. Of some 300,000 distinct CDR3 sequences listed, under 20% are singletons. The sequenced material came from PBMCs. The TCR was taken from a human donor in good health (CMV status not recorded). Some clones in this sample may be carry-over from other donors' samples. The rearrangement joins TRBV5-6 to TRBJ2-7; 7 bases fit TRBD2. CDR3 coding DNA: TGTGCCAGCAGCCCGAGCGGGGCCGGCGAGCAGTACTTC. It specifies CASSPSGAGEQYF.